The 28 T cell receptor beta chains below were found in one sample sequenced in a study of control samples from healthy donors and cancer patients. TCRdb's copy holds only in-frame clones and misses some; the assay was immunoSEQ multiplex PCR. This sample has approximately 100,000 clones, with 82% found just once. Sequencing used blood. The receptor source for this set is a man between 60 and 75 years old in good health.

The chain has TRBV28 and TRBJ1-5; D gene uncertain. Trimming left V 1 base short and J 1 base short, with 11 bases between. This CDR3 is 16 amino acids long. CDR1 MDHEN and CDR2 SYDVKM come from the germline V gene. The CDR3 loop is CASSLLARRSNQPQHF. The CDR3 DNA reads as TGTGCCAGCAGTTTATTAGCCAGGCGGAGCAATCAGCCCCAGCATTTT.

The chain uses TRBV2 and TRBJ1-5; TRBD1 agrees at 9 bases. This CDR3 has 14 residues. Germline V gives CDR1 SNHLY, CDR2 FYNNEI. Unmatched junction bases numbered 3, after V lost 6 bases and J lost 3 bases. This chain's CDR3 is CASRGTGPNQPQHF. The CDR3, as DNA: TGTGCCAGCAGGGGGACAGGGCCCAATCAGCCCCAGCATTTT.

Only a few counts were recorded for this clone. This sequence joins TRBV24-1 and TRBJ2-2, with TRBD2 identical over 12 bases. V shed 3 bases, J shed 6 bases, and the junction held 7 bases outside the gene matches. This CDR3 spans 17 amino acids. Per the germline V gene, CDR1 is KGHDR and CDR2 is SFDVKD. CDR3 region: CATSDPRTSGDAGELFF. CDR3 bases: TGTGCCACCAGTGATCCGAGGACTAGCGGGGATGCCGGGGAGCTGTTTTTT.

This clone was counted only a few times. V and J are TRBV10-1 and TRBJ1-5; no firm D call. Trimming stripped 6 bases from V and 4 bases from J, with 13 bases between. There are 14 residues in the CDR3. Germline V lookup: CDR1 WNHNN, CDR2 SYGVQD (reference sequence). The chain's CDR3 is CASRGLTGNQPQHF. CDR3 sequence (DNA): TGCGCCAGCAGGGGGTTGACGGGTAATCAGCCCCAGCATTTT.

The CDR3 nucleotides are TGCAGCGTTGAAGATCGGCTTAGGGCTAGCACAGATACGCAGTATTTT. This codes for CSVEDRLRASTDTQYF. The gene calls are TRBV29-1 and TRBJ2-3; D unclear. The CDR3 sequence is 16 residues long. Germline CDR1 and CDR2: SQVTM and ANQGSEA. The V end lost 0 bases, the J end lost 0 bases, and 13 bases lay between the germline ends.

This clone showed up just a few times. The gene calls are TRBV28 and TRBJ2-3, with 7 bases fitting TRBD2. V dropped 3 bases and J dropped 3; count of bases not matched to a gene: 27. CDR3 length: 22 amino acids. Germline CDR1 is MDHEN and CDR2 is SYDVKM. CDR3 sequence reads: CASSLSRGRSSRAGVKTDTQYF. As DNA, the CDR3 is TGTGCCAGCAGTTTGAGCCGCGGACGGTCGTCTAGGGCGGGAGTAAAAACAGATACGCAGTATTTT.

The CDR3 here is CASSPRAGNYGYTF. The DNA of the CDR3 is TGTGCCAGTAGCCCACGGGCGGGTAACTATGGCTACACCTTC. V gene TRBV19 combines with J gene TRBJ1-2; D is uncertain. Trimming took off 6 bases at V and 1 base at J, with 12 bases between the two ends. In germline, CDR1 is LNHDA, CDR2 SQIVND (reference sequence). CDR3 size: 14 residues.

V gene TRBV7-9 combines with J gene TRBJ2-1, with 8 bases identical to TRBD1. The V gene end was trimmed by 5 bases and the J gene end by 4 bases; junction bases not matched to a gene: 10. Germline CDR1 SEHNR, CDR2 FQNEAQ (reference sequence). There are 16 residues in the CDR3. The CDR3 is CASSPYPGQEYNEQFF. Written as DNA, the CDR3 is TGTGCCAGCAGCCCTTATCCGGGACAGGAGTACAATGAGCAGTTCTTC.

The rearrangement uses TRBV12-5 and TRBJ2-1; TRBD2 matches 12 bases. The CDR3 sequence is 17 residues long. Germline assignment: CDR1 LGHNT and CDR2 FRNRAP. Unmatched junction bases numbered 13, after V lost 4 bases and J lost 9 bases. This CDR3 is CASGYTPASGGAFEQFF. The CDR3 coding sequence is TGTGCTAGTGGTTACACTCCCGCTAGCGGGGGGGCTTTTGAGCAGTTCTTC.

The chain combines TRBV10-3 with TRBJ2-6; D perhaps matches TRBD1 (6 bases). V lost 4 bases and J 0 bases, leaving 10 bases between the germline ends. The CDR3 has 16 amino acids. Germline V gene data show CDR1 as ENHRY and CDR2 as SYGVKD. DNA of the CDR3: TGTGCCATCAGTGCGGACAGAAGCTCTGGGGCCAACGTCCTGACTTTC. Protein product: CAISADRSSGANVLTF.

This sequence joins TRBV5-1 and TRBJ1-4, with a possible D match to TRBD1 (5 bases). In germline, CDR1 is SGHRS, CDR2 YFSETQ. The ends were cut back, 4 bases at V and 3 bases at J, with 10 bases in the middle. The CDR3 has 14 amino acids. The CDR3 sequence is CASSRGGSNEKLFF. The CDR3 region has the DNA TGCGCCAGCAGCCGGGGCGGATCTAATGAAAAACTGTTTTTT.

The V gene is TRBV7-9, the J gene TRBJ2-1; 9 bases fit TRBD2. CDR3 size: 16 residues. Trimming took 1 base from V and 0 from J; bases not matched to a gene: 1. CDR1 is SEHNR, CDR2 FQNEAQ, per germline (reference sequence). The CDR3 coding sequence is TGTGCCAGCAGCTTAGGTAGCGGGAGCTCCTACAATGAGCAGTTCTTC. Protein sequence: CASSLGSGSSYNEQFF.

The chain carries TRBV10-1 and TRBJ2-1; D uncertain. Trimming removed 2 bases at V and 9 bases at J, with 8 bases between. Germline V gene data show CDR1 as WNHNN and CDR2 as SYGVQD (reference sequence). This CDR3 spans 12 amino acids. The CDR3 DNA is TGCGCCAGCAGTGAGAGCACGGGTGAGCAGTTCTTC. This translates into CASSESTGEQFF.

The chain couples TRBV6-5 to TRBJ2-1; 9 bases line up with TRBD2. CDR1 is MNHEY, CDR2 SVGAGI, per germline. After removal of 10 bases from V and 4 bases from J, the junction contained 11 bases not matched to a gene. The CDR3 covers 15 residues. The CDR3 protein is CATHSSGIMYNEQFF. In nucleotides, the CDR3 is TGTGCCACACATTCTAGCGGGATAATGTACAATGAGCAGTTCTTC.

V is TRBV4-1 and J is TRBJ2-7; D remains unclear. Germline loops: CDR1 MGHRA, CDR2 YSYEKL. CDR3 size: 12 residues. The V end lost 5 bases, the J end lost 7 bases, and 12 bases lay between the germline ends. This chain's CDR3 is CASSAGLGEQYF. Written as DNA, the CDR3 is TGCGCCAGCAGCGCAGGCCTGGGGGAGCAGTACTTC.

The rearrangement links TRBV18 to TRBJ1-4; weak D call: TRBD1 (6 bases). The length of the CDR3 is 14 residues. V lost 4 bases and J lost 8, with 14 bases in between. Germline V lookup: CDR1 KGHSH, CDR2 LQKENI. The CDR3 protein is CASSRRGLEEKLFF. The CDR3 bases are TGTGCCAGCTCACGCAGGGGCTTGGAAGAAAAACTGTTTTTT.

CDR3 loop: CSVEEYTLRDNEQFF. CDR3 sequence (DNA): TGCAGCGTTGAAGAGTACACCCTCCGTGACAATGAGCAGTTCTTC. V gene TRBV29-1 combines with J gene TRBJ2-1; D remains ambiguous. Trimming cost V 0 bases and J 5 bases, with 14 bases left between them. The CDR3 runs to 15 residues. The germline V gene encodes CDR1 SQVTM and CDR2 ANQGSEA.

The V and J genes are TRBV21-1 and TRBJ2-1; the table's D call, TRBD2, has no DNA check behind it. TRBV21-1 is assigned pseudogene status. CDR3 length: 18 residues. In DNA, the CDR3 is TGTGCCGCGAAGGGACTAGCGGGACAGAAGACTGGGCCAAATGAGCAGTTCTTC. Translation gives CAAKGLAGQKTGPNEQFF.

CDR3 in DNA: TGTGCCAGCAATTTCTGGGGTTATGGCTACACCTTC. It codes for CASNFWGYGYTF. J is TRBJ1-2 and V is TRBV6-5; D is ambiguous. The V gene lost 7 bases and the J gene lost 5 bases, with 11 bases spanning the gap. CDR3 size: 12 residues. Germline CDR1 is MNHEY and CDR2 is SVGAGI.

A word on this clone: Other DNA sequences in this specimen translate into the identical CDR3. The V gene is TRBV9, the J gene TRBJ1-2; 7 bases agree with TRBD1. The CDR3 consists of 14 residues. Unmatched junction bases numbered 1, after V lost 0 bases and J lost 2 bases. Germline V lookup: CDR1 SGDLS, CDR2 YYNGEE. The CDR3 DNA reads as TGTGCCAGCAGCGTAGACAGGGGAAACTATGGCTACACCTTC. Translating gives CASSVDRGNYGYTF.

This clone was detected only once. CDR3 nucleotide sequence: TGTGCCAGTAGTTTGTCACGTGGGGTAGGGTCCGAGCAGTACTTC. Translated: CASSLSRGVGSEQYF. This chain connects TRBV19 to TRBJ2-7; D gene ambiguous. V lost 5 bases, J lost 6 bases, and 20 bases lay in between. Germline V gene lookup returns CDR1 LNHDA and CDR2 SQIVND (reference sequence). The CDR3 is 15 amino acids.

The chain is built from TRBV10-3 and TRBJ2-2; D tentatively fits TRBD1 or TRBD2 (5 bases each). Trimming left V 9 bases short and J 1 base short, with 12 bases between. The germline V gene has CDR1 ENHRY and CDR2 SYGVKD. The CDR3 covers 14 residues. The CDR3 region is CAIRDRLNTGELFF. As DNA, the CDR3 is TGTGCCATACGGGACCGATTGAACACCGGGGAGCTGTTTTTT.

This CDR3 is CASSPLVGGDTDTQYF. CDR3 nucleotide sequence: TGTGCCAGCAGCCCCTTAGTAGGAGGAGACACAGATACGCAGTATTTT. This chain connects TRBV7-8 to TRBJ2-3, with D perhaps TRBD2 (5 bases). The germline CDR1 and CDR2 sequences are SGHVS and FQNEAQ. The CDR3 is 16 amino acids. The ends were cut back, 5 bases at V and 2 bases at J, with 17 bases in the middle.

The chain links TRBV4-1 to TRBJ2-1; 8 nucleotides agree with TRBD2. The CDR3 has 21 amino acids. Trimming took 0 bases from V and 5 from J; bases not matched to a gene: 21. In germline, CDR1 is MGHRA, CDR2 YSYEKL. Here the CDR3 reads CASSQDFDGGPVGGRHNEQFF. The CDR3 DNA sequence: TGCGCCAGCAGCCAAGACTTCGACGGTGGTCCAGTGGGCGGGAGGCACAATGAGCAGTTCTTC.

The chain links TRBV13 to TRBJ1-2; D might be TRBD1 (6 bases). V lost 0 bases and J 7 bases, leaving 18 bases between the germline ends. Germline V gene data show CDR1 as PRHDT and CDR2 as FYEKMQ (reference sequence). CDR3 size: 16 residues. This chain's CDR3 is CASSLGLSRGVRGYTF. The CDR3 region has the DNA TGTGCCAGCAGCTTAGGCCTATCGAGGGGGGTTCGTGGCTACACCTTC.

V gene TRBV12-3 or TRBV12-4 combines with J gene TRBJ1-2; D gene unclear. CDR3 size: 13 residues. The V end lost 4 bases, the J end lost 3 bases, and 9 bases lay between the germline ends. CDR3 loop: CASSSGPHYGYTF. For the CDR3, the DNA is TGTGCCAGCAGTTCGGGTCCCCACTATGGCTACACCTTC.

V gene TRBV3-1 (or the pseudogene TRBV3-2) combines with J gene TRBJ1-4; 7 positions agree with TRBD1. Germline-derived CDR1 and CDR2 are LGHDT and YNNKEL (reference sequence). The CDR3 contains 15 residues. The J segment lost 8 bases and the V segment lost 1 base, leaving 7 bases of the junction unmatched. Written as DNA, the CDR3 is TGTGCCAGCAGCCAAGTACAGGGGAATAGGGAAAAACTGTTTTTT. It codes for CASSQVQGNREKLFF.

The gene calls are TRBV5-1 and TRBJ1-3; D call uncertain. The V gene's germline CDR1 is SGHRS and CDR2 YFSETQ. Trimming took 1 base from V and 3 from J, leaving 11 bases between them. The CDR3 is 15 residues long. The CDR3 DNA sequence: TGCGCCAGCAGCTTGTCGGGCCAGGTTGGAAACACCATATATTTT. This sequence encodes CASSLSGQVGNTIYF.